The clone carrying this T cell receptor (beta chain) was found once. Its target is unknown. Libraries for TCR beta were made by quantitative 5'-RACE with molecular barcodes. TCRdb redid the calling of the 5' RACE reads with MiXCR, one entry per CDR3 protein. The sample contains about 52,000 distinct CDR3 sequences, about 7% of which appear only once. The length of the CDR3 is 13 residues. CDR1 SGHRS and CDR2 YFSETQ come from the germline V gene. Trimming shortened V by 2 bases and J by 2 bases, and 7 bases separated the two germline ends. The sample comes from a study of CD8 T cells in ankylosing spondylitis. General study points: A motif in TCR beta, a set of 8 or 9 highly homologous variants, appeared characteristic of ankylosing spondylitis blood. Disease-associated clones were reportedly significantly overrepresented in matched ankylosing spondylitis synovial fluid. Earlier authors reported some of these motif variants in reactive arthritis synovial fluid and blood.

Material for sequencing was blood, either unsorted or a sorted T cell fraction (not recorded which). The chain links TRBV5-1 to TRBJ2-5; D not resolved. This receptor was obtained from a female donor with ankylosing spondylitis or in good health (not recorded which). CDR3 sequence reads: CASSFFLQETQYF. CDR3 sequence (DNA): TGCGCCAGCAGCTTCTTCCTTCAAGAGACCCAGTACTTC.